These T cell receptor beta chains were read from a single sample in a study of shared clonotypes between healthy human individuals. The table came from immunoSEQ multiplex PCR; TCRdb's copy has only in-frame clones and leaves some out. The table lists about 1 million clones, roughly 80% of them singletons. Sequenced input: memory CD4+ T cells sorted from blood. Every receptor here comes from a young man in good health. Both conserved end residues are trimmed from each CDR3.

J gene: TRBJ1-1; V gene: TRBV7-2; CDR3 protein: ASSQGARGNTEAF
J gene: TRBJ1-5; V gene: TRBV5-8; CDR3 protein: ASSAGVRQPQH
J gene: TRBJ1-2; V gene: TRBV6-5; CDR3 protein: ASSYKDSGFYGYT
J gene: TRBJ2-3; V gene: TRBV7-9; CDR3 protein: ASSSLTWTDTQY
J gene: TRBJ2-2; V gene: TRBV11-2; CDR3 protein: ASTTSRGMTGELF
J gene: TRBJ2-2; V gene: TRBV18; CDR3 protein: ASSPLGAATNTGELF
J gene: TRBJ2-7; V gene: TRBV4-1; CDR3 protein: ASSQDLPTGGGYEQY
J gene: TRBJ1-4; V gene: TRBV7-9; CDR3 protein: ASSLERTENEKLF
J gene: TRBJ1-3; V gene: TRBV7-2; CDR3 protein: ASSPRDRVSGNTIY
J gene: TRBJ2-1; V gene: TRBV7-9; CDR3 protein: ASSSPSSPSQYNEQF
J gene: TRBJ2-5; V gene: TRBV25-1; CDR3 protein: ASSDQRGVETQY
J gene: TRBJ2-7; V gene: TRBV5-1; CDR3 protein: ASSAYGSSYEQY
J gene: TRBJ2-7; V gene: TRBV7-6; CDR3 protein: ASSSVAGGTHEQY
J gene: TRBJ1-2; V gene: TRBV16; CDR3 protein: ASSRGDRGGYGYT
J gene: TRBJ1-4; V gene: TRBV15; CDR3 protein: ATSRGEGKTNEKLF
J gene: TRBJ1-4; V gene: TRBV25-1; CDR3 protein: ASKKGTLEKLF
J gene: TRBJ2-3; V gene: TRBV11-3; CDR3 protein: ASSIREPDTQY
J gene: TRBJ2-5; V gene: TRBV5-8; CDR3 protein: ASSSWDRGQETQY
J gene: TRBJ2-7; V gene: TRBV11-2; CDR3 protein: ASSLDSVYEQY
J gene: TRBJ2-7; V gene: TRBV28; CDR3 protein: ASSRLGQEQQY
J gene: TRBJ2-3; V gene: TRBV6-6; CDR3 protein: ASSLTSIDTQY
J gene: TRBJ1-1; V gene: TRBV19; CDR3 protein: ASSILTAPNTEAF
J gene: TRBJ1-1; V gene: TRBV5-4; CDR3 protein: ASSPDSQLNTEAF
J gene: TRBJ2-3; V gene: TRBV7-3; CDR3 protein: ASSSRLAGATDTQY
J gene: TRBJ2-7; V gene: TRBV27; CDR3 protein: ASSERAGLTSGYEQY
J gene: TRBJ1-2; V gene: TRBV7-8; CDR3 protein: ASSVDGRYGYT
J gene: TRBJ2-1; V gene: TRBV5-1; CDR3 protein: ASSLYGSSYNEQF
J gene: TRBJ2-3; V gene: TRBV5-4; CDR3 protein: ASSLGLAGDTQY
J gene: TRBJ2-1; V gene: TRBV7-6; CDR3 protein: ASSLSSGSSYNEQF
J gene: TRBJ2-5; V gene: TRBV5-1; CDR3 protein: ASSLAPGSETQY
J gene: TRBJ1-1; V gene: TRBV6-5; CDR3 protein: ASSYSRGDTEAF
J gene: TRBJ2-1; V gene: TRBV6-6; CDR3 protein: ASRFSAYNEQF
J gene: TRBJ2-1; V gene: TRBV5-1; CDR3 protein: ASSSGLAGGNEQF
J gene: TRBJ2-3; V gene: TRBV27; CDR3 protein: ASSLTSGGATDTQY
J gene: TRBJ1-3; V gene: TRBV11-2; CDR3 protein: ASSLAIRGNTIY
J gene: TRBJ2-2; V gene: TRBV19; CDR3 protein: ASSLTGGAGELF
J gene: TRBJ2-5; V gene: TRBV7-7; CDR3 protein: ASSLRLAGETQY
J gene: TRBJ2-1; V gene: TRBV28; CDR3 protein: ASSSSSSGAVEQF
J gene: TRBJ2-3; V gene: TRBV5-1; CDR3 protein: ASSLEGTGGADTQY
J gene: TRBJ1-2; V gene: TRBV7-8; CDR3 protein: ASSLVLGLDYGYT
J gene: TRBJ1-5; V gene: TRBV6-5; CDR3 protein: ASRTTGSNQPQH
J gene: TRBJ2-1; V gene: TRBV19; CDR3 protein: ASSIDLGRANEQF
J gene: TRBJ1-4; V gene: TRBV6-1; CDR3 protein: ASRVQRAENEKLF
J gene: TRBJ1-4; V gene: TRBV28; CDR3 protein: ASGAAGAANEKLF
J gene: TRBJ1-2; V gene: TRBV5-1; CDR3 protein: ASSLGGTADYGYT
J gene: TRBJ1-1; V gene: TRBV30; CDR3 protein: AWKRGRGTEAF
J gene: TRBJ1-1; V gene: TRBV5-1; CDR3 protein: ASSLGIIWVTENTEAF
J gene: TRBJ2-3; V gene: TRBV4-1; CDR3 protein: ASSLNSGSTDTQY
J gene: TRBJ1-3; V gene: TRBV2; CDR3 protein: ASRVGGNTIY
J gene: TRBJ1-2; V gene: TRBV2; CDR3 protein: ASNAAGGDYGYT
J gene: TRBJ2-7; V gene: TRBV7-9; CDR3 protein: ASSPGGLYEQY
J gene: TRBJ2-4; V gene: TRBV29-1; CDR3 protein: SGQIAENIQY
J gene: TRBJ2-5; V gene: TRBV25-1; CDR3 protein: ASSEYRGVETQY
J gene: TRBJ1-3; V gene: TRBV5-4; CDR3 protein: ASKVNSGNTIY
J gene: TRBJ2-4; V gene: TRBV28; CDR3 protein: ASSSGQGWYIQY
J gene: TRBJ2-3; V gene: TRBV5-1; CDR3 protein: ASFRDDTDTQY